This passage covers 32 T cell receptor beta chains from one sample sequenced in a study of blood T cells in healthy people across ages (dated by TCRdb to about 2015). Library preparation employed 5' RACE. The sequencing machine was an Illumina HiSeq 2500. The second PCR ran for about 6 to 12 cycles and used a J-beta primer mix along with a sample-barcoded 5' primer. TCRdb reprocessing: public reads trimmed at Q25 with fastp, clones called with MiXCR, in-frame beta chains kept. Rows matching on CDR3 protein sequence are summarized as one entry with the most common DNA and genes. The sample records about 800,000 distinct CDR3 sequences, roughly 25% of which are singletons. The top ten hold more than 3% of the sample. This sample was shared with a second study, whose subject was T cells of mothers and their children.

What was sequenced was blood. These receptors originate from a boy between 10 and 17 years old in good health.

This chain uses TRBV28 with TRBJ2-5, with TRBD2 matching 8 bases. The germline V gene encodes CDR1 MDHEN and CDR2 SYDVKM. The CDR3 sequence is 14 residues long. J was trimmed by 7 bases and V by 4 bases; bases with no gene match: 8. Here the CDR3 DNA reads TGTGCCAGCAGTTCGCGGGAGGCCCCGGGGACCCAGTACTTC. Its translation is CASSSREAPGTQYF.

This clonotype was counted only a few times. The rearrangement links TRBV11-2 to TRBJ2-5; the match to TRBD1 covers 8 bases. TRBJ2-1 explains the end of the DNA better; the J call may be wrong. Germline CDR1 reads SGHAT; CDR2 reads FQNNGV. The CDR3 runs 15 residues. CDR3 protein: CASRRWTGTLNEQFF. CDR3 sequence (DNA): TGTGCCAGCAGGAGGTGGACAGGGACCCTCAATGAGCAGTTCTTC.

The rearrangement links TRBV29-1 to TRBJ2-1; the D gene is possibly TRBD2 (6 bases). This CDR3 spans 14 amino acids. Germline V CDR1 and CDR2: SQVTM, ANQGSEA. With 4 bases removed from V and 0 bases from J, the gap between germline ends came to 10 bases. The CDR3 DNA follows: TGCAGCGTTGGGGACTGGGGCTCCTACAATGAGCAGTTCTTC. Its protein is CSVGDWGSYNEQFF.

This sequence joins TRBV7-9 and TRBJ2-7; 9 bases align to TRBD2. The V gene end was trimmed by 5 bases and the J gene end by 3 bases; junction bases not matched to a gene: 14. The CDR3 sequence is 17 residues long. The V gene's germline CDR1 is SEHNR and CDR2 FQNEAQ (reference sequence). The CDR3 coding sequence is TGTGCCAGCAGCCCCCGAGGTAGCGGGGGCCTACTCTACGAGCAGTACTTC. Translation gives CASSPRGSGGLLYEQYF.

A few counts support this clonotype. The junction departs from germline at one end; a sequencing error may be responsible. This chain links TRBV7-9 with TRBJ2-3; D possibly corresponds to TRBD2 (5 bases). The CDR3 has 14 residues. The germline CDR1 and CDR2 sequences are SEHNR and FQNEAQ (reference sequence). The CDR3 sequence is CASSLTRGSETQYF. The CDR3 DNA reads TGTGCCAGCAGCTTAACTAGAGGGTCGGAGACCCAGTACTTT.

This clonotype was found many times. V gene TRBV12-3 or TRBV12-4 combines with J gene TRBJ2-5, with D perhaps TRBD1 (7 bases). V dropped 2 bases and J dropped 5 bases, with 12 bases sitting between them. The CDR3 is made up of 14 amino acids. The CDR3 region has the DNA TGTGCCAGCAGTTTACGGGCAGGGGGGGAGACCCAGTACTTC. Its protein is CASSLRAGGETQYF.

There are a few counts of this clonotype. This rearrangement joins TRBV6-1 to TRBJ2-7; D is uncertain. The CDR3 sequence is 13 residues long. V lost 2 bases and J 1 base, leaving 6 bases between the germline ends. Germline loops: CDR1 MNHNS, CDR2 SASEGT. CDR3 residues: CASSEPDSYEQYF. CDR3 DNA sequence: TGTGCCAGCAGTGAACCAGATTCCTACGAGCAGTACTTC.

This chain uses TRBV29-1 with TRBJ2-7, with D maybe TRBD2 (6 bases). The CDR3 loop spans 12 amino acids. The germline gives CDR1 SQVTM, CDR2 ANQGSEA. With 6 bases removed from V and 1 base from J, the gap between germline ends came to 10 bases. As DNA, the CDR3 is TGCAGCGTCCTAGCGCGTTCCTACGAGCAGTACTTC. Its protein is CSVLARSYEQYF.

This clonotype was picked up a small number of times. The chain uses TRBV5-1 and TRBJ2-5; unclear D gene. The end of the DNA fits TRBJ2-7 better, so the J call may be wrong. The germline CDR1 and CDR2 sequences are SGHRS and YFSETQ. CDR3 length: 14 residues. This CDR3 reads CASSLVAEYYEQYF. In DNA, the CDR3 is TGCGCCAGCAGCTTGGTGGCGGAGTACTACGAGCAGTACTTC.

The sample holds a few counts of this clonotype. This sequence joins TRBV20-1 and TRBJ2-3; 7 bases are a match to TRBD2. The CDR3 extends over 13 amino acids. CDR1 is DFQATT, CDR2 SNEGSKA, per germline (reference sequence). Germline trimming cut 5 bases from V and 3 bases from J; bases unmatched to any gene: 5. CDR3 nucleotides: TGCAGTGCTCTGGGCGGGGGAACAGATACGCAGTATTTT. This translates into CSALGGGTDTQYF.

V usage is TRBV6-2 or TRBV6-3 and J usage is TRBJ2-5; D unresolved. The CDR3 has 14 residues. V lost 2 bases and J 0 bases, leaving 7 bases between the germline ends. Germline CDR1 reads MNHEY; CDR2 reads SVGEGT. The CDR3 coding sequence is TGTGCCAGCAGTTACATCAGCTACCAAGAGACCCAGTACTTC. Residues: CASSYISYQETQYF.

This chain connects TRBV7-3 to TRBJ2-5; 9 bases match TRBD1. Germline V gives CDR1 SGHTA, CDR2 FQGTGA. The CDR3 runs 15 residues. The V gene end was trimmed by 5 bases and the J gene end by 3 bases; junction bases not matched to a gene: 7. CDR3 loop: CASSTGQGPEETQYF. The CDR3 DNA reads as TGTGCCAGCAGCACAGGACAGGGGCCCGAAGAGACCCAGTACTTC.

The V and J genes are TRBV24-1 and TRBJ2-5; no clear D. The DNA end favors TRBJ2-1, so the J call may be wrong. Germline V gene sequence: CDR1 KGHDR, CDR2 SFDVKD. The CDR3 is 14 amino acids. The CDR3, as DNA: TGTGCCACCAGTGATTCCTCCGTTGGCAGTTGGCAGTTCTTC. Protein: CATSDSSVGSWQFF.

This clonotype has just a few counts. The chain uses TRBV6-5 and TRBJ1-2; 10 nucleotides line up with TRBD1. The V segment lost 4 bases and the J segment 2 bases; nucleotides outside the gene matches: 7. Germline CDR1 and CDR2: MNHEY and SVGAGI. The CDR3 is 16 amino acids. The CDR3 loop reads CASSSLGQGKNYGYTF. Written as DNA, the CDR3 is TGTGCCAGCAGTTCCTTGGGACAGGGGAAAAACTATGGCTACACCTTC.

The chain employs TRBV2 and TRBJ2-5, with D tentatively TRBD1 (5 bases). Judging by the DNA end, TRBJ2-7 fits better; the J call may be wrong. The germline V gene has CDR1 SNHLY and CDR2 FYNNEI. The length of the CDR3 is 15 residues. In nucleotides, the CDR3 is TGTGCCAGCAGTGAAGCTCTAGGGGTAGTTTACGAGCAGTACTTC. Translated: CASSEALGVVYEQYF.

The chain couples TRBV12-3 or TRBV12-4 to TRBJ2-7; TRBD1 might be the D (6 bases). V lost 6 bases, J lost 5 bases, and 23 bases lay in between. CDR3 length equals 16 residues. The CDR3 loop is CASSDRTGPGSNEQYF. The DNA of the CDR3 is TGTGCCAGCAGCGACCGTACAGGGCCAGGAAGCAACGAGCAGTACTTC.

A few counts support this clonotype. The chain carries TRBV7-9 and TRBJ1-1; D may be TRBD1 (5 bases). V was shortened by 5 bases and J by 1 base, with 17 bases between the two germline ends. Germline CDR1 and CDR2: SEHNR and FQNEAQ (reference sequence). CDR3 length: 16 residues. CDR3 protein: CASSPPDGTQNTEAFF. CDR3 sequence (DNA): TGTGCCAGCAGCCCCCCAGACGGGACTCAGAACACTGAAGCTTTCTTT.

This clonotype was detected ten times or more. The J gene is TRBJ2-7, the V gene TRBV6-2 or TRBV6-3; D is uncertain. CDR1 is MNHEY, CDR2 SVGEGT, per germline. Trimming took 6 bases from V and 6 from J, leaving 9 bases between them. The CDR3 sequence is 11 residues long. The CDR3 DNA reads TGTGCCAGCAGCCAGTTTGGCGAGCAGTACTTC. Amino acid sequence: CASSQFGEQYF.

The table lists this clonotype with many counts. The chain recombines TRBV7-9 with TRBJ2-7; D ambiguous. The CDR3 extends over 12 amino acids. Germline assignment: CDR1 SEHNR and CDR2 FQNEAQ (reference sequence). Trimming took off 1 base at V and 2 bases at J, with 3 bases between the two ends. The CDR3 DNA reads as TGTGCCAGCAGCTTAGTCCCCTACGAGCAGTACTTC. It is translated as CASSLVPYEQYF.

The chain couples TRBV6-1 to TRBJ2-1, with D uncertain. The J call could be wrong; TRBJ2-7 is a better fit for the DNA end. Per the germline V gene, CDR1 is MNHNS and CDR2 is SASEGT. This CDR3 spans 14 amino acids. The CDR3 DNA is TGTGCCAGCAGTGACAGGTTTCATTTCTACGAGCAGTACTTC. Translating it yields CASSDRFHFYEQYF.

The chain has TRBV28 and TRBJ2-3; perhaps TRBD2 as D (6 bases). The CDR3 has 18 residues. Germline values: CDR1 MDHEN, CDR2 SYDVKM. Trimming shortened V by 4 bases and J by 6 bases, and 26 bases separated the two germline ends. CDR3 loop: CASSSLWLAAQGRDTQYF. The CDR3, as DNA: TGTGCCAGCAGTTCCCTCTGGCTGGCGGCCCAAGGGAGGGATACGCAGTATTTT.

The J gene is TRBJ2-5, the V gene TRBV29-1; TRBD1 might be the D (6 bases). V dropped 6 bases and J dropped 2 bases, with 16 bases sitting between them. This CDR3 is 14 amino acids long. Germline CDR1 SQVTM, CDR2 ANQGSEA. CDR3 coding DNA: TGCAGCGTCGACTTGGACAGCTTTCAAGAGACCCAGTACTTC. Translating gives CSVDLDSFQETQYF.

The chain employs TRBV29-1 and TRBJ2-1, with D hard to call. Per the germline V gene, CDR1 is SQVTM and CDR2 is ANQGSEA. CDR3 length: 12 residues. Between the trimmed V and J ends, which lost 6 bases and 5 bases, there was a span of 11 bases. CDR3 nucleotides: TGCAGCGTGCAAAGGGTAAACAATGAGCAGTTCTTC. Amino acid sequence: CSVQRVNNEQFF.

This clonotype was picked up a small number of times. V and J are TRBV4-3 and TRBJ2-7; D is possibly TRBD2 (6 bases). Trimming cost V 0 bases and J 10 bases, with 10 bases left between them. The length of the CDR3 is 12 residues. Per the germline V gene, CDR1 is LGHNA and CDR2 is YSLEER. The CDR3 nucleotides read TGCGCCAGCAGCCAAGATAGGAGGGTCCAGTACTTC. The encoded protein is CASSQDRRVQYF.

There are a few counts of this clonotype. The gene calls are TRBV29-1 and TRBJ1-5, with D uncertain. Trimming removed 4 bases from V and 4 bases from J, with 11 bases in between. The CDR3 runs 13 residues. Germline CDR1 SQVTM, CDR2 ANQGSEA. This chain's CDR3 is CSVGAEDNQPQHF. CDR3 bases: TGCAGCGTTGGGGCAGAAGATAATCAGCCCCAGCATTTT.

V is TRBV4-1 and J is TRBJ2-6; 7 positions agree with TRBD1. The CDR3 spans 18 residues. With 1 base clipped from V and 4 bases from J, the junction kept 10 bases outside the gene matches. Germline V gene sequence: CDR1 MGHRA, CDR2 YSYEKL. For the CDR3, the DNA is TGCGCCAGCAGCCAAGGAACAGGGGCGGTCGCGGGGGCCAACGTCCTGACTTTC. Translated: CASSQGTGAVAGANVLTF.

The table lists this clonotype with a few counts. This chain uses TRBV27 with TRBJ1-3; D ambiguous. V lost 2 bases to trimming and J lost 4 bases, with 6 bases between them. Looked up from germline, CDR1 is MNHEY and CDR2 is SMNVEV (reference sequence). The CDR3 has 13 amino acids. As DNA, the CDR3 is TGTGCCAGCAGTTTAAAAATCGGAAACACCATATATTTT. It encodes CASSLKIGNTIYF.

This clonotype was seen more than once but under ten times. V usage is TRBV4-2 and J usage is TRBJ2-5; 7 positions agree with TRBD2. Gene TRBJ2-1 matches the end of the DNA better, so the J call may be wrong. The germline CDR1 and CDR2 sequences are LGHNA and YNFKEQ. CDR3 size: 16 residues. CDR3 loop: CASSQGAGTTTNEQFF. The DNA for the CDR3 is TGTGCCAGCAGCCAAGGGGCGGGGACTACGACCAATGAGCAGTTCTTC.

The chain carries TRBV7-6 and TRBJ2-5; the D is unclear. The end of the DNA aligns better with TRBJ2-1, so the J call may be wrong. The CDR3 sequence is 13 residues long. Germline V gives CDR1 SGHVS, CDR2 FNYEAQ. The CDR3 loop reads CASSFAQFDEQFF. CDR3 nucleotide sequence: TGTGCCAGCAGCTTCGCCCAATTCGATGAGCAGTTCTTC.

This chain links TRBV12-5 with TRBJ2-1; D uncertain. The assigned J gene may be wrong: the sequence end matches TRBJ2-5 better. The CDR3 is 13 residues long. Germline V lookup: CDR1 LGHNT, CDR2 FRNRAP. The CDR3 DNA sequence: TGTGCTAGTGGTTTGGAATCTGGGGAGACCCAGTACTTC. Translated: CASGLESGETQYF.

This rearrangement joins TRBV7-2 to TRBJ2-6, with unresolved D. The CDR3 is 15 amino acids. Germline CDR1 and CDR2: SGHTA and FQGNSA. CDR3 in DNA: TGTGCTTCTCAGCTTGGGATCTCTGGGGCCAACGTCCTGACTTTC. Protein product: CASQLGISGANVLTF.

The CDR3 loop reads CAISPTGFNEQYF. DNA for the CDR3: TGTGCCATCAGTCCTACAGGGTTCAACGAGCAGTACTTC. The V call is TRBV10-3, the J call TRBJ2-7; TRBD1 might be the D (6 bases). Between the trimmed V and J ends, which lost 5 bases and 5 bases, there was a span of 13 bases. The CDR3 spans 13 residues. Germline V CDR1 and CDR2: ENHRY, SYGVKD.